This T cell receptor (beta chain) was identified during a study of molecular identifiers for immune sequencing clone quantification. Background on the study: In replicates, RNA from approximately 22,000 or 94,000 naive CD8 cells was divided five ways and four parts were sequenced. General observations from the study: Clones above 20 RNA copies held over 99% of effector molecules, under 1% in naive cells.

This CDR3 region has 16 residues. CDR1 is SGHVS and CDR2 is FQNEAQ in the germline V gene. Between the trimmed V and J ends, which lost 0 bases and 2 bases, there was a span of 11 bases. In TCRdb, the PCR reads were re-called with MiXCR into one record per CDR3 protein. The data show around 480,000 distinct CDR3 sequences, around a fifth seen once. This clonotype was counted a few times. Its antigen remains unidentified. As the CDR3 is not closed by the conserved phenylalanine or tryptophan, this likely results from a read error. This chain links TRBV7-8 with TRBJ2-4; D is unresolved. Sequencing input: naive CD8+ T cells from blood, with Jurkat cell RNA spiked in. Specified subset: FACS-sorted CD8+CD4-CCR7+CD45RA+ naive T cells. The sequence derives from a human donor in good health. Some libraries in this study had Jurkat cell RNA spiked in. Here the CDR3 reads CASSLASPPSKNIQYL. DNA for the CDR3: TGTGCCAGCAGCTTAGCTAGCCCCCCCTCCAAAAACATTCAGTACCTC.